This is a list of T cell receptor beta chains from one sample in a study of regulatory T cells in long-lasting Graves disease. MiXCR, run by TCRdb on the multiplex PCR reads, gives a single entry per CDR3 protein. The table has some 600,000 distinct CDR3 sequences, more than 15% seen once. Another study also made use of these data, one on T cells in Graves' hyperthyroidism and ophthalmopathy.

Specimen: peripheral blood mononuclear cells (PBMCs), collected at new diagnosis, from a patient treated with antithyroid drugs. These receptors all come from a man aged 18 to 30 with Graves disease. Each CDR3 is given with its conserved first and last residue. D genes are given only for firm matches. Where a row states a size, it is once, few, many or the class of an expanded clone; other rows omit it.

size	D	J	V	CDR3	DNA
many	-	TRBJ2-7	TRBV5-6	CASSHARTDSYEQYF	TGTGCCAGCAGCCATGCGAGGACAGACTCCTACGAGCAGTACTTC
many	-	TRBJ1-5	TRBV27	CASSLSGGFQPQHF	TGTGCCAGCAGTTTATCGGGGGGTTTTCAGCCCCAGCATTTT
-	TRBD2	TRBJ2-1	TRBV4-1	CASSEDTSGAFNNEQFF	TGCGCCAGCAGCGAGGACACTAGCGGAGCATTTAACAATGAGCAGTTCTTC
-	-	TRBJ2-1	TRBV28	CASSFVSELFHNEQFF	TGTGCCAGCAGTTTCGTCTCGGAATTGTTCCACAATGAGCAGTTCTTC
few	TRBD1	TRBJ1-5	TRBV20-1	CSVTTTGTVGNQPQHF	TGCAGTGTAACAACCACGGGGACAGTGGGCAATCAGCCCCAGCATTTT
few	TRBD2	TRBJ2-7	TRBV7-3	CASSFLAGATYEQYF	TGTGCCAGCAGCTTCCTAGCGGGAGCGACCTACGAGCAGTACTTC
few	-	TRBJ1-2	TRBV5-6	CASSLDHGYTF	TGTGCCAGCAGCTTGGATCATGGCTACACCTTC
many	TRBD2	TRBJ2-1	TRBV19	CASSWAGESDEQFF	TGTGCCAGTAGTTGGGCGGGAGAATCAGATGAGCAGTTCTTC
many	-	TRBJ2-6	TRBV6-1	CASSQLLDFRLPGANVLTF	TGTGCCAGCAGTCAACTATTAGACTTTCGCCTCCCTGGGGCCAACGTCCTGACTTTC
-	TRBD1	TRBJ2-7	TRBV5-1	CASSRDRSYEQYF	TGCGCCAGCAGCCGGGACAGATCCTACGAGCAGTACTTC
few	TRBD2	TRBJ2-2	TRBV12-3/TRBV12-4	CASSLLAGGDTGELFF	TGTGCCAGCAGTTTACTAGCGGGAGGAGACACCGGGGAGCTGTTTTTT
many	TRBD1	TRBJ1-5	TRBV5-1	CASSPGQGGGNQPQHF	TGCGCCAGCAGCCCTGGACAGGGAGGCGGCAATCAGCCCCAGCATTTT
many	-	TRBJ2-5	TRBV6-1	CASSWTVGETQYF	TGTGCCAGCAGCTGGACAGTTGGAGAGACCCAGTACTTC
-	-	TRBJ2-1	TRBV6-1	CASGEPKKNYNEQFF	TGTGCCAGCGGGGAACCCAAAAAAAACTACAATGAGCAGTTCTTC
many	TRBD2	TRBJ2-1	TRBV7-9	CASRGQLAGVLYNEQFF	TGTGCCAGCAGGGGGCAGCTAGCGGGAGTGCTCTACAATGAGCAGTTCTTC
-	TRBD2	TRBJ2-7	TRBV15	CATSRDTSGRTYEQYF	TGTGCCACCAGCAGAGATACTAGCGGGAGGACCTACGAGCAGTACTTC
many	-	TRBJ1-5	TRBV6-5	CASSYNYDLRNQPQHF	TGTGCCAGCAGTTATAATTATGACTTGCGCAATCAGCCCCAGCATTTT
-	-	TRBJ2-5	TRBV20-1	CSARYQETQYF	TGCAGTGCTCGGTACCAAGAGACCCAGTACTTC
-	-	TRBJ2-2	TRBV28	CASSLSGWNGELFF	TGTGCCAGCAGTTTATCGGGGTGGAACGGGGAGCTGTTTTTT
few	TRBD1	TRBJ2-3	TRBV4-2	CASSPRVQAGGADTQYF	TGTGCCAGCAGCCCCCGTGTTCAAGCAGGGGGCGCAGATACGCAGTATTTT
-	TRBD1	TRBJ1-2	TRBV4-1	CASSPQIPDRGPNGYTF	TGCGCCAGCAGCCCCCAAATACCGGACAGGGGACCGAATGGCTACACCTTC
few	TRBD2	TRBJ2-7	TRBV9	CASSVELVTSGLYEQYF	TGTGCCAGCAGCGTAGAGCTAGTAACTAGCGGGCTTTACGAGCAGTACTTC
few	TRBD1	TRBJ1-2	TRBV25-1	CASSEPRTGDSRGYTF	TGTGCCAGCAGTGAACCCCGGACAGGGGATAGCCGGGGCTACACCTTC
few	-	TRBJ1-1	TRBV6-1	CASSVRTEYIMNTEAFF	TGTGCCAGCAGTGTTCGAACAGAATATATCATGAACACTGAAGCTTTCTTT
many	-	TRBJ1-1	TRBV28	CASSSPPWTEAFF	TGTGCCAGCAGTTCCCCCCCGTGGACTGAAGCTTTCTTT
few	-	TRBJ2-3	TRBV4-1	CASSQGLGGSTDTQYF	TGCGCCAGCAGCCAGGGCCTGGGCGGGAGCACAGATACGCAGTATTTT
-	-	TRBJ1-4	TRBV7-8	CASSLGTAENEKLFF	TGTGCCAGCAGCCTAGGGACGGCTGAGAATGAAAAACTGTTTTTT
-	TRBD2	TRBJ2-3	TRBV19	CASRPAGLAAYTDTQYF	TGTGCCAGTAGACCAGCGGGACTAGCGGCTTACACAGATACGCAGTATTTT
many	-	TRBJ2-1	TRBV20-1	CSATTGLVSYNEQFF	TGCAGTGCTACTACAGGTTTGGTGTCCTACAATGAGCAGTTCTTC
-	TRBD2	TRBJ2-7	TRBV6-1	CASSEFSGRASEQYF	TGTGCCAGCAGTGAATTCAGCGGGAGGGCCTCCGAGCAGTACTTC
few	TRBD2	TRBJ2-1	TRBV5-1	CASSLGRTSTYNEQFF	TGCGCCAGCAGCTTGGGTAGGACTAGTACGTACAATGAGCAGTTCTTC
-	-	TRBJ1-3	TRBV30	CAWSVGRAGNTIYF	TGTGCCTGGAGTGTGGGCAGGGCTGGAAACACCATATATTTT
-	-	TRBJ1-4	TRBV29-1	CSVPEPTNEKLFF	TGCAGCGTACCTGAACCAACTAATGAAAAACTGTTTTTT
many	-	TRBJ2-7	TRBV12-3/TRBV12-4	CASTQSGAPGEQYF	TGTGCCAGCACCCAATCGGGGGCCCCGGGGGAGCAGTACTTC
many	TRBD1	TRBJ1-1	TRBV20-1	CSAREQGAWNTEAFF	TGCAGTGCTAGAGAACAGGGGGCCTGGAACACTGAAGCTTTCTTT
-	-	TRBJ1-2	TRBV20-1	CSPDYGYTF	TGCAGCCCGGACTATGGCTACACCTTC
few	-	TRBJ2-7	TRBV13	CASSFVRAYEQYF	TGTGCCAGCAGCTTTGTCAGGGCCTACGAGCAGTACTTC